Presented here are 23 T cell receptor beta chains from one specimen sequenced in a study of blood T cell repertoires in COVID-19. Generated by immunoSEQ multiplex PCR, the TCRdb table keeps only in-frame clones and is missing some. The table lists about 380,000 clones, more than 75% of them singletons. The sequenced material came from peripheral blood. All receptors come from a human donor with acute or convalescent COVID-19. The donor label of this sample is uncertain.

The V and J genes are TRBV12-3 or TRBV12-4 and TRBJ1-2; D unclear. V gave up 2 bases and J gave up 7 bases, with 5 bases separating them. The CDR3 totals 11 residues. CDR3 region: CASSLLSGYTF. The CDR3 coding sequence is TGTGCCAGCAGTTTACTGAGTGGCTACACCTTC.

The rearrangement uses TRBV7-6 and TRBJ2-1; 10 bases match TRBD2. Trimming at V came to 2 bases and at J to 2 bases, leaving 9 bases not matched to a gene. The CDR3 contains 18 residues. Germline CDR1 reads SGHVS; CDR2 reads FNYEAQ. CDR3 protein: CASSLRERGGPTYNEQFF. The CDR3 region has the DNA TGTGCCAGCAGCTTAAGAGAGCGGGGGGGCCCCACCTACAATGAGCAGTTCTTC.

The gene calls are TRBV19 and TRBJ1-4; D ambiguous. Germline V gene lookup returns CDR1 LNHDA and CDR2 SQIVND (reference sequence). V gave up 9 bases and J gave up 0 bases, with 8 bases separating them. The CDR3 is 13 amino acids. The CDR3 region is CASCDTTNEKLFF. The CDR3 DNA follows: TGTGCCAGCTGCGATACAACTAATGAAAAACTGTTTTTT.

The CDR3 bases are TGCGCCAGCAGCCAACGGGGGGACACTGAAGCTTTCTTT. Translation: CASSQRGDTEAFF. The rearrangement links TRBV4-1 to TRBJ1-1; TRBD1 is a possible D gene (5 bases). Germline lookup yields CDR1 MGHRA and CDR2 YSYEKL. The CDR3 contains 13 residues. Trimming left V 2 bases short and J 3 bases short, with 7 bases between.

V gene TRBV5-1 combines with J gene TRBJ1-2, with D unclear. The CDR3 covers 14 residues. The V and J ends lost 1 base and 13 bases respectively, with 20 bases between them. The V gene's germline CDR1 is SGHRS and CDR2 YFSETQ. The CDR3 region has the DNA TGCGCCAGCAGCTTGACAGCCTCTAATGGCTACTTCACCTTC. Translating it yields CASSLTASNGYFTF.

This chain joins TRBV19 and TRBJ2-2; TRBD2 matches at 7 bases. Germline trimming cut 6 bases from V and 5 bases from J; bases unmatched to any gene: 9. The CDR3 loop spans 15 amino acids. Germline CDR1 reads LNHDA; CDR2 reads SQIVND (reference sequence). CDR3 in DNA: TGTGCCAGTAGCCTGGGACTACCACCTACCGGGGAGCTGTTTTTT. This codes for CASSLGLPPTGELFF.

In nucleotides, the CDR3 is TGTGCCAGCTCACCCCCGGAGGCGGGGGGGGGACACAATGAGCAGTTCTTC. It translates to CASSPPEAGGGHNEQFF. J is TRBJ2-1 and V is TRBV18; 9 positions agree with TRBD2. The CDR3 contains 17 residues. Trimming took 3 bases from V and 5 from J; bases not matched to a gene: 11. The germline CDR1 and CDR2 sequences are KGHSH and LQKENI.

This clone has at least ten counts. The rearrangement joins TRBV9 to TRBJ1-1; D is uncertain. Trimming took off 4 bases at V and 0 bases at J, with 7 bases between the two ends. Germline V gene lookup returns CDR1 SGDLS and CDR2 YYNGEE. The CDR3 totals 13 residues. The CDR3 protein is CASSSYLNTEAFF. The CDR3 bases are TGTGCCAGCAGCTCCTATCTGAACACTGAAGCTTTCTTT. The complete variable domain, with remaining parts taken from reference TRBV9 and TRBJ1-1, reads DSGVTQTPKHLITATGQRVTLRCSPRSGDLSVYWYQQSLDQGLQFLIQYYNGEERAKGNILERFSAQQFPDLHSELNLSSLELGDSALYFCASSSYLNTEAFFGQGTRLTVV.

This chain links TRBV5-4 with TRBJ2-1; unclear D gene. CDR3 length: 13 residues. Trimming removed 1 base at V and 9 bases at J, with 11 bases between. Germline CDR1 and CDR2: SGHNT and YYREEE (reference sequence). This CDR3 reads CASSLWLNSEQFF. DNA of the CDR3: TGTGCCAGCAGCTTGTGGCTAAACAGTGAGCAGTTCTTC.

This chain joins TRBV11-2 and TRBJ2-1; TRBD2 matches at 12 bases. Trimming at V came to 6 bases and at J to 3 bases, leaving 3 bases not matched to a gene. Germline CDR1 and CDR2: SGHAT and FQNNGV. The CDR3 loop spans 15 amino acids. CDR3 DNA sequence: TGTGCCAGCAGGCCGACTAGCGGGGGCTACAATGAGCAGTTCTTC. Its translation: CASRPTSGGYNEQFF.

V and J are TRBV19 and TRBJ2-4, with TRBD2 as a possible D gene (6 bases). Trimming left V 3 bases short and J 6 bases short, with 15 bases between. Germline-derived CDR1 and CDR2 are LNHDA and SQIVND (reference sequence). The CDR3 loop spans 15 amino acids. The CDR3, as DNA: TGTGCCAGTAGTATGTGGGATCGGAGGGGAAACATTCAGTACTTC. Protein sequence: CASSMWDRRGNIQYF.

The count of this clone is one. The V call is TRBV7-6, the J call TRBJ2-2; 9 bases line up with TRBD2. The CDR3 has 17 amino acids. Per the germline V gene, CDR1 is SGHVS and CDR2 is FNYEAQ. Trimming took 4 bases from V and 0 from J; bases not matched to a gene: 6. The CDR3 protein is CASSSRAGGANTGELFF. The CDR3 DNA follows: TGTGCCAGCAGCTCTCGGGCGGGGGGGGCGAACACCGGGGAGCTGTTTTTT.

The rearrangement joins TRBV2 to TRBJ2-5, with D possibly TRBD1 on 5 matching bases. The CDR3 consists of 16 residues. CDR1 and CDR2 from the germline V gene are SNHLY and FYNNEI. Trimming removed 4 bases from V and 4 bases from J, with 19 bases in between. The CDR3 region is CASSGLGGALRETQYF. In DNA form, the CDR3 reads TGTGCCAGCAGTGGACTTGGTGGGGCGCTCCGAGAGACCCAGTACTTC.

The table lists this clone with a few counts. The rearrangement joins TRBV10-1 to TRBJ2-2; no firm D call. V lost 3 bases to trimming and J lost 4 bases, with 9 bases between them. CDR3 length: 14 residues. Germline CDR1 WNHNN, CDR2 SYGVQD (reference sequence). In nucleotides, the CDR3 is TGCGCCAGCAGTGACGCGGTGGGCACCGGGGAGCTGTTTTTT. This sequence encodes CASSDAVGTGELFF.

This clone was found many times. The rearrangement links TRBV3-1 (or the pseudogene TRBV3-2) to TRBJ2-1; 13 positions agree with TRBD2. Germline-derived CDR1 and CDR2 are LGHDT and YNNKEL (reference sequence). With V trimmed by 1 base and J by 0 bases, 6 bases remained unmatched. The CDR3 totals 19 residues. In DNA, the CDR3 is TGTGCCAGCAGCCAAGTGCGACTAGCGGGGGGCAGCTCCTACAATGAGCAGTTCTTC. Its translation: CASSQVRLAGGSSYNEQFF.

For this clone: Other DNA sequences in the same sample also yield this CDR3. This sequence joins TRBV12-3 or TRBV12-4 and TRBJ1-3; unclear D gene. CDR3 length equals 12 residues. The V and J ends lost 3 bases and 3 bases respectively, with 3 bases between them. The CDR3 spells CASSFGGNTIYF. In DNA, the CDR3 is TGTGCCAGCAGTTTCGGTGGAAACACCATATATTTT.

The chain couples TRBV4-2 to TRBJ1-4, with 10 bases fitting TRBD1. CDR3 length: 15 residues. Germline values: CDR1 LGHNA, CDR2 YNFKEQ. The ends lost 6 bases at V and 1 base at J; junction bases unmatched: 2. CDR3 coding DNA: TGTGCCAGCAGTGGACAGGGGGGAACTAATGAAAAACTGTTTTTT. Its translation is CASSGQGGTNEKLFF.

This rearrangement joins TRBV18 to TRBJ2-7; D is unresolved. V lost 1 base, J lost 2 bases, and 12 bases lay in between. The CDR3 sequence is 15 residues long. Germline V gives CDR1 KGHSH, CDR2 LQKENI. This CDR3 is CASSPRSAAAYEQYF. The CDR3 nucleotides read TGTGCCAGCTCACCACGGTCGGCCGCGGCCTACGAGCAGTACTTC.

The rearrangement links TRBV2 to TRBJ1-1; 7 positions match TRBD1. V was pared by 6 bases and J by 5 bases, with 6 bases of the junction left unmatched. The CDR3 is made up of 13 amino acids. Germline V lookup: CDR1 SNHLY, CDR2 FYNNEI. The CDR3 region is CASSSRGHTEAFF. The CDR3, as DNA: TGTGCCAGCAGCTCTAGGGGGCATACTGAAGCTTTCTTT. The complete variable domain, with remaining parts taken from reference TRBV2 and TRBJ1-1, reads EPEVTQTPSHQVTQMGQEVILRCVPISNHLYFYWYRQILGQKVEFLVSFYNNEISEKSEIFDDQFSVERPDGSNFTLKIRSTKLEDSAMYFCASSSRGHTEAFFGQGTRLTVV.

The chain couples TRBV2 to TRBJ2-3; TRBD2 aligns across 9 bases. This CDR3 is 14 amino acids long. Germline values: CDR1 SNHLY, CDR2 FYNNEI. Trimming cost V 9 bases and J 4 bases; bases outside gene matches: 8. CDR3 DNA sequence: TGTGCCAGTTTGCGGGAGGGCCAGCCAGATACGCAGTATTTT. Its protein product is CASLREGQPDTQYF.

The chain is built from TRBV4-1 and TRBJ1-1, with D unresolved. The germline CDR1 and CDR2 sequences are MGHRA and YSYEKL. Trimming removed 1 base from V and 5 bases from J, with 17 bases in between. This CDR3 is 16 amino acids long. The CDR3 DNA reads TGCGCCAGCAGCCAAGTTCAAAGTCGTAAACTGACTGAAGCTTTCTTT. Translated, it gives CASSQVQSRKLTEAFF.

This chain connects TRBV24-1 to TRBJ1-2; 7 positions agree with TRBD1. From germline, CDR1 is KGHDR and CDR2 SFDVKD. The V segment lost 6 bases and the J segment 4 bases; nucleotides outside the gene matches: 7. The CDR3 runs 14 residues. The CDR3 nucleotides read TGTGCCACCAGTCCACAGGGGATTGTCTATGGCTACACCTTC. Protein sequence: CATSPQGIVYGYTF.

This chain links TRBV9 with TRBJ1-4; perhaps TRBD1 as D (6 bases). Trimming removed 1 base from V and 6 bases from J, with 13 bases in between. The CDR3 totals 15 residues. CDR1 is SGDLS and CDR2 is YYNGEE in the germline V gene. The CDR3 DNA reads as TGTGCCAGCAGCGTACAACCGGGACAAGATGAAAAACTGTTTTTT. Translated, it gives CASSVQPGQDEKLFF.